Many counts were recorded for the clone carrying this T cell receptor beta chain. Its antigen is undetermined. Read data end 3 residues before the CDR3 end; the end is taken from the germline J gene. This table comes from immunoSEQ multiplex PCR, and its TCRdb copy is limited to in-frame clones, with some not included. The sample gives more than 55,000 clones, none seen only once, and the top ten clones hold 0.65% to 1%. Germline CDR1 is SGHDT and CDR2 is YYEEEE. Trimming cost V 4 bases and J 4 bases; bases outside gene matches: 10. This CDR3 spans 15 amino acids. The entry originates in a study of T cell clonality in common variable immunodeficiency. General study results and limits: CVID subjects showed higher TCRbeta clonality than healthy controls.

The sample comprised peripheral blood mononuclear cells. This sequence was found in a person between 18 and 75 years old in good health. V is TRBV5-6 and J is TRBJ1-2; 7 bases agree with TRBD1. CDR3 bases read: TGTGCCAGCAGCGTCAGGGACAGATTATTCTATGGC. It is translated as CASSVRDRLFYG. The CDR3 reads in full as CASSVRDRLFYGYTF.